The clone carrying this T cell receptor beta chain was found many times. Its matching antigen is unknown. In building TCR beta libraries, iRepertoire HTBI primers were used together with Arm-PCR of CDR3 regions. Original analysis: Identification of gene segments yielded approximately 62 TRBV and about 14 TRBJ across samples. TCRdb reprocessed the multiplex PCR reads with MiXCR, giving one entry per CDR3 protein. The V and J calls follow TCRdb's processing rather than the paper's. The table includes under 450,000 distinct CDR3 sequences, less than 30% detected once. The entry originates in a study of regulatory T cells in long-lasting Graves disease. Germline V gene sequence: CDR1 SGHAT, CDR2 FQNNGV. The CDR3 runs 14 residues. V shed 6 bases and J shed 2 bases, with 14 bases lying between them. Study-level findings and limits: Lower TCR diversity characterized persistent Graves' patients relative to newly diagnosed patients. TRBV28 was favored in persistent disease, as were TRBJ1-2 and TRBJ2-5. Thyroid tissue went unexamined; only peripheral blood was analyzed.

Described time point: persistent/refractory GD, antithyroid drugs over 5 years with positive TRAb. PBMC RNA was the source of the TCR library. V is TRBV11-2 and J is TRBJ2-7; D is possibly TRBD1 (5 bases). Sample: peripheral blood mononuclear cells (PBMCs), taken when the disease was refractory, from a patient treated with antithyroid drugs. This receptor was identified in a woman aged 40 to 50 with Graves disease. CDR3 in amino acids: CASSFDRDTYEQYF. The CDR3 DNA follows: TGTGCCAGCAGTTTTGACAGAGACACCTACGAGCAGTACTTC. Full variable domain (outside the CDR3, taken from reference TRBV11-2 and TRBJ2-7): EAGVAQSPRYKIIEKRQSVAFWCNPISGHATLYWYQQILGQGPKLLIQFQNNGVVDDSQLPKDRFSAERLKGVDSTLKIQPAKLEDSAVYLCASSFDRDTYEQYFGPGTRLTVT.